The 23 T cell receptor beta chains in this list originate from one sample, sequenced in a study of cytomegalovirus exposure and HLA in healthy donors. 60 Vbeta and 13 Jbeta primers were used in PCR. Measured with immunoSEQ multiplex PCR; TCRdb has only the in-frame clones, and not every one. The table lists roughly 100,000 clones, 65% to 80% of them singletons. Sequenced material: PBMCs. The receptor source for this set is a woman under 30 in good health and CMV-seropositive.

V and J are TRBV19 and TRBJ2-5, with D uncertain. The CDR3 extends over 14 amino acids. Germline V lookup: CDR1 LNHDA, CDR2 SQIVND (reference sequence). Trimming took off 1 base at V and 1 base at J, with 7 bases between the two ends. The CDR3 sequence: CASSIGGVQETQYF. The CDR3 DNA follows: TGTGCCAGTAGTATAGGAGGAGTCCAAGAGACCCAGTACTTC.

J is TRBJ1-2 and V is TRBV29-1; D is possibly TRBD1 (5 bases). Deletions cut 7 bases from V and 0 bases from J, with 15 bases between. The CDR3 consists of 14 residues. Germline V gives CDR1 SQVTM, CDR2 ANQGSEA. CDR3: CSAMGEGTNYGYTF. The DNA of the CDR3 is TGCAGCGCAATGGGGGAGGGAACTAACTATGGCTACACCTTC. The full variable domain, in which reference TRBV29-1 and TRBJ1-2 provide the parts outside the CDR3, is SAVISQKPSRDICQRGTSLTIQCQVDSQVTMMFWYRQQPGQSLTLIATANQGSEATYESGFVIDKFPISRPNLTFSTLTVSNMSPEDSSIYLCSAMGEGTNYGYTFGSGTRLTVV.

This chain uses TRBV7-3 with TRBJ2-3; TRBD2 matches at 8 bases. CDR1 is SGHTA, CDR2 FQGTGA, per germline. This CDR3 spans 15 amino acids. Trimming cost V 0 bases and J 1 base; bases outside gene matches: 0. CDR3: CASSLTRGGTDTQYF. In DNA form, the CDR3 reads TGTGCCAGCAGCTTAACGCGGGGGGGCACAGATACGCAGTATTTT.

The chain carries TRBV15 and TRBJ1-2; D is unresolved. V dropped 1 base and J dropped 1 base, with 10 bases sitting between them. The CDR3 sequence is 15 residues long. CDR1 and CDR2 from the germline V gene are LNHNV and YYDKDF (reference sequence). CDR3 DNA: TGTGCCACCAGCAGAGTGGGTACAGTTAACTATGGCTACACCTTC. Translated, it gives CATSRVGTVNYGYTF.

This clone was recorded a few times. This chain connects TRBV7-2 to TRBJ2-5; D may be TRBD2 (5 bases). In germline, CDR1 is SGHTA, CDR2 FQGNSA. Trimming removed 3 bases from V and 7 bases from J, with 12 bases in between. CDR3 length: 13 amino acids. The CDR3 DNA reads TGTGCCAGCAGCTTGAACCCCGAGGGGACCCAGTACTTC. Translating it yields CASSLNPEGTQYF.

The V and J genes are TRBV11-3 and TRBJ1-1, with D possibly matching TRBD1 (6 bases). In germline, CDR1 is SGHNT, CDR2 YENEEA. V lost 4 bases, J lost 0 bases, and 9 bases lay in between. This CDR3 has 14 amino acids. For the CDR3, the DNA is TGTGCCAGCAGCTCGGGACAACTGAACACTGAAGCTTTCTTT. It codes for CASSSGQLNTEAFF.

CDR3 amino acids: CASGLGTGRTFF. Here the CDR3 DNA reads TGTGCTAGTGGTTTGGGAACAGGGAGAACTTTCTTT. J is TRBJ1-1 and V is TRBV12-5; perhaps TRBD1 as D (6 bases). The CDR3 totals 12 residues. V dropped 1 base and J dropped 12 bases, with 12 bases sitting between them. Germline loops: CDR1 LGHNT, CDR2 FRNRAP.

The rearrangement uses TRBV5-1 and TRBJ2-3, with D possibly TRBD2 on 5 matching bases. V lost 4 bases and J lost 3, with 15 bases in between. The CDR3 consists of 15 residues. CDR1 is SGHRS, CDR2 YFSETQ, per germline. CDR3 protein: CASSQDRLATDTQYF. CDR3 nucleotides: TGCGCCAGCAGCCAAGATCGGCTAGCTACAGATACGCAGTATTTT.

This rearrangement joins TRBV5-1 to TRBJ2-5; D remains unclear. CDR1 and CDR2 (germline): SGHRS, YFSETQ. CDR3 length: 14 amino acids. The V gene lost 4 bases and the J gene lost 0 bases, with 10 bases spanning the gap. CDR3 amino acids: CASSMGRYQETQYF. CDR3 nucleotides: TGCGCCAGCAGCATGGGCCGGTACCAAGAGACCCAGTACTTC.

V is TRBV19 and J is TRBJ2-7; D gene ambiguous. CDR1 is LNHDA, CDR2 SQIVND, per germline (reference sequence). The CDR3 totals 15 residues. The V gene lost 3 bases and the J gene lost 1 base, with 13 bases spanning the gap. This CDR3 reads CASSIGAGSSYEQYF. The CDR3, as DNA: TGTGCCAGTAGTATTGGTGCAGGATCATCCTACGAGCAGTACTTC.

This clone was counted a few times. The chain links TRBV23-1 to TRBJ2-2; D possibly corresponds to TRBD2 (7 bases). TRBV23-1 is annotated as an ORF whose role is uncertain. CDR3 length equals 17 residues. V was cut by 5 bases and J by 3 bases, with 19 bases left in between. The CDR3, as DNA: TGCGCCAGCAGTGCCCCTGGGGCGGGGGCCCACACCGGGGAGCTGTTTTTT. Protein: CASSAPGAGAHTGELFF.

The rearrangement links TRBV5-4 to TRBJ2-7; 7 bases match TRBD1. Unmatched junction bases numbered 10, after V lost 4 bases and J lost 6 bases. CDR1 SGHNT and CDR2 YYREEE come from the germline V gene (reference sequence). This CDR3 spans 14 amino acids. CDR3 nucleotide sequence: TGTGCCAGCAGCCCTAGGACAGGTCAGGCCGAGCAGTACTTC. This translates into CASSPRTGQAEQYF.

The CDR3 nucleotides are TGTGCCAGCAGCCTCGACAGGGACTTGCAGCAGCCCCAGCATTTT. This translates into CASSLDRDLQQPQHF. The chain recombines TRBV9 with TRBJ1-5; 7 positions agree with TRBD1. J gave up 7 bases and V 4 bases, and 11 bases lay outside the gene matches. Germline V gene sequence: CDR1 SGDLS, CDR2 YYNGEE. The CDR3 loop spans 15 amino acids.

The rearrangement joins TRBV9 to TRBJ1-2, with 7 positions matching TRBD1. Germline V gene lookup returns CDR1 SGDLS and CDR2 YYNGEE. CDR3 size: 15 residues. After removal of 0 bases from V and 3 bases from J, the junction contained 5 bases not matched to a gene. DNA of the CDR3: TGTGCCAGCAGCGTAGCTAGGGGGCCGGACTATGGCTACACCTTC. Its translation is CASSVARGPDYGYTF.

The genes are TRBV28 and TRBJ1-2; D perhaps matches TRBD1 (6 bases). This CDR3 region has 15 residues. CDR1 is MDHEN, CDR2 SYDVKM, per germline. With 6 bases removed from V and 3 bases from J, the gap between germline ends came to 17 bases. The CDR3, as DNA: TGTGCCAGCAGGGTTACAGGACAGCTCCACTATGGCTACACCTTC. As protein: CASRVTGQLHYGYTF.

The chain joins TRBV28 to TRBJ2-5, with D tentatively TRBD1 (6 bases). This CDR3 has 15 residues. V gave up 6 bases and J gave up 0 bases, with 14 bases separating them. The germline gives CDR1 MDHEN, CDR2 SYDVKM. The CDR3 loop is CASSPVTGHQETQYF. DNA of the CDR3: TGTGCCAGCAGCCCAGTGACAGGCCACCAAGAGACCCAGTACTTC.

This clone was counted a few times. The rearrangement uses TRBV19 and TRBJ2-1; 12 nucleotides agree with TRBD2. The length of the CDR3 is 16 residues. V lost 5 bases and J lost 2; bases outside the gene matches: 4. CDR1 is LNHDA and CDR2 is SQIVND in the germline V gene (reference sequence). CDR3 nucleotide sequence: TGTGCCAGTAGTGGTACTAGCGGGAGGACCTACAATGAGCAGTTCTTC. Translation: CASSGTSGRTYNEQFF.

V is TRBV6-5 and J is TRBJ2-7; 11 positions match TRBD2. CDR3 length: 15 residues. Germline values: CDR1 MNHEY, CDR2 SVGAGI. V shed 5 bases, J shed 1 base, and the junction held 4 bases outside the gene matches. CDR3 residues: CASSLIAGGSYEQYF. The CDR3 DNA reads TGTGCCAGCAGTCTTATAGCGGGAGGGTCCTACGAGCAGTACTTC.

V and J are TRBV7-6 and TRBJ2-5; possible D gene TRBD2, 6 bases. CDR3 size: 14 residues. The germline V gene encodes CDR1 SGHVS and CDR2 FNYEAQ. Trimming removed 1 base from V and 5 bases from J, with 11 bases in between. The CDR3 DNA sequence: TGTGCCAGCAGCTTAGGGGGAGGCGTGGAGACCCAGTACTTC. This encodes CASSLGGGVETQYF.

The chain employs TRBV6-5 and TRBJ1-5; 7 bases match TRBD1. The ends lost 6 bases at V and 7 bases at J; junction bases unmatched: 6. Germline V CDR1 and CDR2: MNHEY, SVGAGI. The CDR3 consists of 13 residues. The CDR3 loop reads CASRATGNQPQHF. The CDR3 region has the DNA TGTGCCAGCAGAGCGACAGGGAACCAGCCCCAGCATTTT.

CDR3 protein: CASSFGLAGGSNTGELFF. The CDR3 bases are TGTGCCAGCAGCTTTGGGCTAGCGGGGGGTTCGAACACCGGGGAGCTGTTTTTT. This chain links TRBV7-9 with TRBJ2-2; 11 nucleotides align to TRBD2. The CDR3 has 18 amino acids. V shed 3 bases, J shed 0 bases, and the junction held 6 bases outside the gene matches. Germline values: CDR1 SEHNR, CDR2 FQNEAQ (reference sequence).

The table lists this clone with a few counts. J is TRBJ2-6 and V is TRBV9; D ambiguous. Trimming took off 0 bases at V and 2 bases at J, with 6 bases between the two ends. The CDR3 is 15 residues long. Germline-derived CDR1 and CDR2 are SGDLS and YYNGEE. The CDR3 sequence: CASSVETPGANVLTF. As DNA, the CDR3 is TGTGCCAGCAGCGTAGAAACTCCTGGGGCCAACGTCCTGACTTTC.

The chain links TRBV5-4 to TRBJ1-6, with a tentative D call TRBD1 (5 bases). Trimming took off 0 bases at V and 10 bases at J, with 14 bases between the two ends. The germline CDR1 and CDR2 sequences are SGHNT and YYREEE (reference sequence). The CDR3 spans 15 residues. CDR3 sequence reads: CASSLEGRVGSPLHF. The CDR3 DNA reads TGTGCCAGCAGCTTGGAGGGCAGGGTCGGATCACCCCTCCACTTT.